In this sample, the clone carrying this TCR beta chain turned up once. The antigen remains unidentified. This entry comes from a study of T cells in Graves' hyperthyroidism and ophthalmopathy. Whole-study findings and limits: Model-based prediction identified ophthalmopathy a median about 6 months prior to its onset. Most thyroid clonotypes expanded above 0.001 were also detected in blood. Using 13 V-J features, a model discriminated ophthalmopathy from stable hyperthyroidism.

Clinicians diagnosed patients from clinical symptoms, serum thyroxine and TRAb, thyroid ultrasound and orbital computed tomography. There were TCR beta CDR3 regions amplified from RNA transcripts. The HTBI set primed first-round TCR CDR3 RT-PCR. One entry per CDR3 protein, called by TCRdb with MiXCR from the multiplex PCR reads. The repertoire holds around 620,000 distinct CDR3 sequences, around 45% seen once, with around 17% in the top ten. V shed 4 bases, J shed 7 bases, and the junction held 7 bases outside the gene matches. CDR1 is SGHVT, CDR2 SQSDAQ, per germline. The CDR3 runs 15 residues. The TCR comes from an adult woman with Graves' disease, either hyperthyroidism or ophthalmopathy (not recorded which). The chain employs TRBV7-4 and TRBJ1-6, with 7 bases that match TRBD1. The sequencing input was peripheral blood or thyroid tissue (not recorded which). In DNA form, the CDR3 reads TGTGCCAGCAGCTCCCAGGGAGGGGGCAATTCACCCCTCCACTTT. Residues: CASSSQGGGNSPLHF.